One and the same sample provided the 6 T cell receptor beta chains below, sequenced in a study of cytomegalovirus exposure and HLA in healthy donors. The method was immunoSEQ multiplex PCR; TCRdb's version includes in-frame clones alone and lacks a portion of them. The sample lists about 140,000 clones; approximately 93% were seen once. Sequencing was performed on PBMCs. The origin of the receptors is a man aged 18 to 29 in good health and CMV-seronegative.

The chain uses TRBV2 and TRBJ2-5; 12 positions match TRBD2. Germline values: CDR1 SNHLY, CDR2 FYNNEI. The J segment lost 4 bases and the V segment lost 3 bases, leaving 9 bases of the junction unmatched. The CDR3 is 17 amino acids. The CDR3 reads CASSDIMASGGGETQYF. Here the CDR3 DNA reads TGTGCCAGCAGTGATATTATGGCTAGCGGGGGGGGAGAGACCCAGTACTTC. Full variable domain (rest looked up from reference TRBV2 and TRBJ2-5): EPEVTQTPSHQVTQMGQEVILRCVPISNHLYFYWYRQILGQKVEFLVSFYNNEISEKSEIFDDQFSVERPDGSNFTLKIRSTKLEDSAMYFCASSDIMASGGGETQYFGPGTRLLVL.

The CDR3: CASNPDSPDNEKLFF. The CDR3 DNA reads TGTGCCAGTAACCCGGACAGCCCCGATAATGAAAAACTGTTTTTT. The genes are TRBV19 and TRBJ1-4; possible D gene TRBD1, 6 bases. The V gene's germline CDR1 is LNHDA and CDR2 SQIVND (reference sequence). The germline V and J ends were trimmed by 7 bases and 4 bases, with 16 bases remaining between them. There are 15 residues in the CDR3.

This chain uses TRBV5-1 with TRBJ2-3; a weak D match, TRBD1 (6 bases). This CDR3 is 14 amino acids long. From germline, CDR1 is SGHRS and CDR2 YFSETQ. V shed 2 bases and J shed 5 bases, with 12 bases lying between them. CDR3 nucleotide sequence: TGCGCCAGCAGCTTCGGGGCAGGGGAAGATACGCAGTATTTT. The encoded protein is CASSFGAGEDTQYF.

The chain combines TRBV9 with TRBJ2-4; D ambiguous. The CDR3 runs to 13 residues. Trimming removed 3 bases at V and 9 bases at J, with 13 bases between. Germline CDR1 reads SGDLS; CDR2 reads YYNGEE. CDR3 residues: CASSASIEAIQYF. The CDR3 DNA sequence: TGTGCCAGCAGCGCCAGCATTGAGGCCATTCAGTACTTC.

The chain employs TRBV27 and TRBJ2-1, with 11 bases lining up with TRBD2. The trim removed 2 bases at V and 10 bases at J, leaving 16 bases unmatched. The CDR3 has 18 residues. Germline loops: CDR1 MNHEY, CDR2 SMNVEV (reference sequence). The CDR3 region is CASSLPASGRLKYREQFF. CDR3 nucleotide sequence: TGTGCCAGCAGTTTACCGGCTAGCGGGAGGCTTAAGTATAGGGAGCAGTTCTTC.

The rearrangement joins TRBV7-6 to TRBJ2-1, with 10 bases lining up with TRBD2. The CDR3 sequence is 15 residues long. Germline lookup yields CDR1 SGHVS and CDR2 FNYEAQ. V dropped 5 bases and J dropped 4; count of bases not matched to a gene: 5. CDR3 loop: CASSPPTSGYNEQFF. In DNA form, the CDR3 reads TGTGCCAGCAGCCCCCCGACTAGCGGGTACAATGAGCAGTTCTTC.